This TCR beta chain came from a study of breast tumors, draining lymph nodes, adjacent tissues. V shed 5 bases and J 4 bases; nucleotides not matched to a gene: 5. Germline CDR1 is LNHDA and CDR2 is SQIVND (reference sequence). The CDR3 totals 14 residues. The lymph nodes were axillary draining lymph nodes from breast cancer patients. In its sample, this clonotype was seen many times. Its antigen is unknown. General observations from the study: Luminal-like breast cancer showed significantly higher tumor–nontumor repertoire similarity than basal-like. The data were judged consistent with most tumor T cells coming from lymph node and expanding in tumor. Tumors had less TCR diversity than lymph nodes, more than nontumor tissue. Data only fit, rather than demonstrated, lymph node origin of most tumor T cells.

TCRdb reprocessed the multiplex PCR reads with MiXCR, giving one entry per CDR3 protein. The sample includes about 220,000 distinct CDR3 sequences, approximately 36% seen only once; the top ten take approximately 3.6%. Sequencing was done on a sample of axillary lymph node tissue. This clonotype was sampled from a female donor with breast cancer. Some clones in this sample may be carry-over from other donors' samples. V is TRBV19 and J is TRBJ2-5, with 9 bases fitting TRBD1. DNA for the CDR3: TGTGCCAGTAGTCTGGACAGGGGAATAGAGACCCAGTACTTC. The encoded protein is CASSLDRGIETQYF. Variable domain in full (rest from reference TRBV19 and TRBJ2-5): DGGITQSPKYLFRKEGQNVTLSCEQNLNHDAMYWYRQDPGQGLRLIYYSQIVNDFQKGDIAEGYSVSREKKESFPLTVTSAQKNPTAFYLCASSLDRGIETQYFGPGTRLLVL.